These 3 T cell receptor beta chains were sequenced from one sample in a study of cytomegalovirus exposure and HLA in healthy donors. PCR involved 60 Vbeta and 13 Jbeta primers. The protocol was immunoSEQ multiplex PCR, while the TCRdb copy is restricted to in-frame clones and leaves out a portion. The sample has approximately 120,000 clones; around three quarters are singletons. Input material: PBMCs. Receptors were obtained from a woman in her forties in good health and CMV-seronegative.

V and J are TRBV27 and TRBJ2-7, with 7 positions matching TRBD2. The CDR3 is 11 residues long. V dropped 8 bases and J dropped 3; count of bases not matched to a gene: 1. The V gene's germline CDR1 is MNHEY and CDR2 SMNVEV (reference sequence). The CDR3 coding sequence is TGTGCCAGCGGGGGGGACTACGAGCAGTACTTC. Protein sequence: CASGGDYEQYF.

The J gene is TRBJ2-2, the V gene TRBV7-9, with D possibly being TRBD1 (6 bases). Germline loops: CDR1 SEHNR, CDR2 FQNEAQ (reference sequence). Trimming removed 7 bases at V and 1 base at J, with 13 bases between. This CDR3 is built from 15 residues. The CDR3 sequence: CASIPDRLNTGELFF. The CDR3 DNA follows: TGTGCCAGCATCCCTGACAGGTTGAACACCGGGGAGCTGTTTTTT.

The chain is built from TRBV10-1 and TRBJ2-5, with D possibly TRBD1 on 6 matching bases. V lost 4 bases and J lost 5, with 14 bases in between. The CDR3 is 14 amino acids. Germline-derived CDR1 and CDR2 are WNHNN and SYGVQD (reference sequence). Written as DNA, the CDR3 is TGCGCCAGCAGTGCGTTACAGGGATCGGAGACCCAGTACTTC. This translates into CASSALQGSETQYF.